Each of the 25 T cell receptor beta chains below was sequenced from the same sample in a study of control samples from healthy donors and cancer patients. The assay was immunoSEQ multiplex PCR, and TCRdb's table has in-frame clones only and misses some. Of 150,000 to 200,000 clones listed, 85% to 90% are singletons. The source material was blood. Receptors were obtained from a woman aged 45-65 years in good health.

The V gene is TRBV5-6, the J gene TRBJ2-5, with D possibly being TRBD1 (5 bases). CDR1 is SGHDT and CDR2 is YYEEEE in the germline V gene. The CDR3 spans 13 residues. Between the trimmed V and J ends, which lost 4 bases and 2 bases, there was a span of 9 bases. CDR3 sequence reads: CASSPTAQETQYF. The CDR3 coding sequence is TGTGCCAGCAGCCCGACAGCACAAGAGACCCAGTACTTC.

This clone was seen a single time. This chain's CDR3 is CASRGLSTDTQYF. The CDR3 bases are TGTGCCAGCAGGGGACTATCCACAGATACGCAGTATTTT. This chain uses TRBV6-5 with TRBJ2-3, with 7 bases fitting TRBD2. The trim removed 6 bases at V and 2 bases at J, leaving 2 bases unmatched. Germline CDR1 reads MNHEY; CDR2 reads SVGAGI. The CDR3 contains 13 residues.

The rearrangement joins TRBV7-2 to TRBJ2-2; TRBD1 might be the D (6 bases). V was pared by 6 bases and J by 1 base, with 9 bases between. Looked up from germline, CDR1 is SGHTA and CDR2 is FQGNSA. This CDR3 comprises 14 residues. This CDR3 reads CASRQGRNTGELFF. The CDR3 region has the DNA TGTGCCAGCAGACAGGGCCGGAACACCGGGGAGCTGTTTTTT.

This chain connects TRBV6-2 or TRBV6-3 to TRBJ2-3; D is possibly TRBD2 (5 bases). From germline, CDR1 is MNHEY and CDR2 SVGEGT. V dropped 6 bases and J dropped 10 bases, with 14 bases sitting between them. The CDR3 is 12 residues long. The CDR3: CASSPGERAQYF. CDR3 in DNA: TGTGCCAGCAGCCCCGGGGAGAGGGCGCAGTATTTT.

The gene calls are TRBV11-2 and TRBJ2-5, with 9 bases fitting TRBD2. The V gene end was trimmed by 5 bases and the J gene end by 5 bases; junction bases not matched to a gene: 6. There are 14 residues in the CDR3. Per germline, CDR1 SGHAT and CDR2 FQNNGV. DNA of the CDR3: TGTGCCAGCAGCGTGCGGGGGGGGAGGGAGACCCAGTACTTC. This encodes CASSVRGGRETQYF.

CDR3 region: CAISVQGPSMNTEAFF. Written as DNA, the CDR3 is TGTGCCATCAGTGTACAGGGCCCCTCTATGAACACTGAAGCTTTCTTT. The chain is built from TRBV10-3 and TRBJ1-1; D possibly corresponds to TRBD1 (6 bases). CDR1 is ENHRY, CDR2 SYGVKD, per germline. V was clipped by 4 bases and J by 0 bases, with 15 bases between them. This CDR3 contains 16 residues.

The CDR3 DNA reads TGTGCCAGCATCCCGACAGCTACCTATGGCTACACCTTC. Amino acids: CASIPTATYGYTF. The genes are TRBV6-5 and TRBJ1-2; weak D call: TRBD1 (5 bases). CDR1 is MNHEY and CDR2 is SVGAGI in the germline V gene. CDR3 length: 13 residues. Trimming left V 7 bases short and J 4 bases short, with 13 bases between.

This chain connects TRBV6-5 to TRBJ1-5; D is perhaps TRBD1 (6 bases). This CDR3 has 15 residues. Per the germline V gene, CDR1 is MNHEY and CDR2 is SVGAGI. Trimming left V 10 bases short and J 0 bases short, with 16 bases between. Here the CDR3 reads CATGRMTGSNQPQHF. DNA for the CDR3: TGTGCCACCGGACGGATGACAGGTAGCAATCAGCCCCAGCATTTT.

The chain has TRBV28 and TRBJ1-5, with D possibly being TRBD1 (5 bases). Trimming removed 6 bases from V and 7 bases from J, with 19 bases in between. The germline V gene has CDR1 MDHEN and CDR2 SYDVKM. This CDR3 comprises 15 residues. CDR3 bases: TGTGCCAGCAGGGGAACGGGGGGAGGATACCAGCCCCAGCATTTT. As protein: CASRGTGGGYQPQHF.

V and J are TRBV28 and TRBJ1-5, with 9 bases that match TRBD1. In germline, CDR1 is MDHEN, CDR2 SYDVKM. With 5 bases clipped from V and 7 bases from J, the junction kept 3 bases outside the gene matches. The CDR3 runs 13 residues. The DNA for the CDR3 is TGTGCCAGCAGTCCAGACAGGGGGCAGCCCCAGCATTTT. Translated: CASSPDRGQPQHF.

The chain joins TRBV6-5 to TRBJ1-1; D is undetermined. Trimming took off 8 bases at V and 4 bases at J, with 17 bases between the two ends. There are 14 residues in the CDR3. CDR1 and CDR2 from the germline V gene are MNHEY and SVGAGI. This CDR3 is CASRYQPSSTEAFF. CDR3 nucleotide sequence: TGTGCCAGCCGATATCAACCTAGTAGCACTGAAGCTTTCTTT.

The chain combines TRBV6-6 with TRBJ1-1; TRBD1 is a possible D gene (6 bases). The ends were cut back, 10 bases at V and 0 bases at J, with 21 bases in the middle. Germline V gene lookup returns CDR1 MNHNY and CDR2 SVGAGI (reference sequence). CDR3 length equals 16 residues. The CDR3 sequence: CATTSLGASLNTEAFF. The DNA for the CDR3 is TGTGCCACGACATCGTTGGGGGCCTCTCTGAACACTGAAGCTTTCTTT.

This sequence joins TRBV28 and TRBJ1-2, with 12 nucleotides matching TRBD1. CDR1 MDHEN and CDR2 SYDVKM come from the germline V gene. CDR3 size: 18 residues. The junction had 13 bases not matched to a gene; V was cut back by 4 bases and J by 4 bases. CDR3 nucleotide sequence: TGTGCCAGCAGTTCGATCGGGACAGGGGGCGTCAGCATCTATGGCTACACCTTC. This encodes CASSSIGTGGVSIYGYTF.

This chain connects TRBV28 to TRBJ2-7; TRBD2 agrees at 8 bases. The CDR3 has 14 residues. The V segment lost 7 bases and the J segment 4 bases; nucleotides outside the gene matches: 9. Looked up from germline, CDR1 is MDHEN and CDR2 is SYDVKM. CDR3 in amino acids: CASMISSGGYEQYF. CDR3 sequence (DNA): TGTGCCAGCATGATCTCGAGCGGGGGTTACGAGCAGTACTTC.

The gene calls are TRBV4-1 and TRBJ2-1; a possible D gene is TRBD2 (7 bases). Looked up from germline, CDR1 is MGHRA and CDR2 is YSYEKL. This CDR3 comprises 17 residues. Deletions cut 2 bases from V and 8 bases from J, with 22 bases between. The CDR3 is CASSQYSLGQGRDEQFF. The CDR3 DNA sequence: TGCGCCAGCAGCCAATATTCTTTGGGGCAGGGGAGGGATGAGCAGTTCTTC.

This rearrangement joins TRBV7-8 to TRBJ2-1, with 13 bases identical to TRBD2. Germline CDR1 is SGHVS and CDR2 is FQNEAQ. V lost 2 bases to trimming and J lost 6 bases; unmatched junction nucleotides: 4. The CDR3 length is 16 residues. The CDR3 DNA is TGTGCCAGCAGCTTATGGAGGACTAGCGGGGGCAATGAGCAGTTCTTC. It specifies CASSLWRTSGGNEQFF.

The gene calls are TRBV4-1 and TRBJ2-3; 9 positions agree with TRBD2. The CDR3 contains 17 residues. V gave up 3 bases and J gave up 4 bases; unmatched junction bases: 11. The germline gives CDR1 MGHRA, CDR2 YSYEKL. Written as DNA, the CDR3 is TGCGCCAGCAGCCAGGCTCGTGGGGCGGGGGGGCCAGATACGCAGTATTTT. Protein sequence: CASSQARGAGGPDTQYF.

The gene calls are TRBV28 and TRBJ2-2; no clear D gene. Trimming took 1 base from V and 4 from J, leaving 7 bases between them. From germline, CDR1 is MDHEN and CDR2 SYDVKM. The CDR3 spans 14 residues. The CDR3 DNA reads TGTGCCAGCAGTTTATCCACAGCCACCGGGGAGCTGTTTTTT. It specifies CASSLSTATGELFF.

The rearrangement links TRBV7-2 to TRBJ1-1; D is perhaps TRBD1 (5 bases). V was cut by 5 bases and J by 7 bases, with 11 bases left in between. CDR1 and CDR2 (germline): SGHTA, FQGNSA. The CDR3 consists of 12 residues. The CDR3 region is CASSVRVGEAFF. The CDR3 DNA reads TGTGCCAGCAGCGTCAGGGTTGGTGAAGCTTTCTTT.

V gene TRBV5-1 combines with J gene TRBJ1-6, with no clear D. This CDR3 region has 16 residues. The V gene's germline CDR1 is SGHRS and CDR2 YFSETQ. V lost 0 bases, J lost 0 bases, and 7 bases lay in between. This chain's CDR3 is CASSLELSSYNSPLHF. CDR3 in DNA: TGCGCCAGCAGCTTGGAACTTAGCTCCTATAATTCACCCCTCCACTTT.

This chain connects TRBV2 to TRBJ1-1; TRBD1 is a possible D gene (5 bases). The CDR3 covers 14 residues. V shed 4 bases and J shed 4 bases, with 13 bases lying between them. The germline V gene encodes CDR1 SNHLY and CDR2 FYNNEI. CDR3 sequence: CASSVLGGSTEAFF. In nucleotides, the CDR3 is TGTGCCAGCAGTGTCTTGGGGGGGTCCACTGAAGCTTTCTTT.

The CDR3 region has the DNA TGCGCCAGCACCCCCTCTAATGGGGGCTACGAGCAGTACTTC. Translation: CASTPSNGGYEQYF. The chain joins TRBV5-1 to TRBJ2-7; D tentatively reads TRBD1 or TRBD2 (5 bases each). Germline CDR1 reads SGHRS; CDR2 reads YFSETQ. Trimming cost V 6 bases and J 3 bases, with 16 bases left between them. CDR3 length: 14 amino acids.

J is TRBJ2-7 and V is TRBV5-4; 11 bases match TRBD1. In germline, CDR1 is SGHNT, CDR2 YYREEE (reference sequence). V trimming: 5 bases; J trimming: 4 bases; junction bases outside the gene matches: 8. The CDR3 has 15 residues. This CDR3 reads CASSGQGASRYEQYF. CDR3 coding DNA: TGTGCCAGCAGTGGACAGGGGGCGTCTAGATACGAGCAGTACTTC.

The chain employs TRBV6-2 or TRBV6-3 and TRBJ1-2, with D possibly matching TRBD1 (6 bases). Trimming left V 2 bases short and J 7 bases short, with 14 bases between. The CDR3 sequence is 14 residues long. Per the germline V gene, CDR1 is MNHEY and CDR2 is SVGEGT. The CDR3 protein is CASSYVRGAFGYTF. In DNA form, the CDR3 reads TGTGCCAGCAGTTACGTGCGGGGGGCTTTTGGCTACACCTTC.

V is TRBV10-3 and J is TRBJ1-2; D unresolved. V shed 0 bases and J shed 0 bases, with 8 bases lying between them. CDR1 and CDR2 from the germline V gene are ENHRY and SYGVKD. There are 15 residues in the CDR3. CDR3 nucleotides: TGTGCCATCAGTGAGTCGTACAGTTCTAACTATGGCTACACCTTC. Amino acids: CAISESYSSNYGYTF.